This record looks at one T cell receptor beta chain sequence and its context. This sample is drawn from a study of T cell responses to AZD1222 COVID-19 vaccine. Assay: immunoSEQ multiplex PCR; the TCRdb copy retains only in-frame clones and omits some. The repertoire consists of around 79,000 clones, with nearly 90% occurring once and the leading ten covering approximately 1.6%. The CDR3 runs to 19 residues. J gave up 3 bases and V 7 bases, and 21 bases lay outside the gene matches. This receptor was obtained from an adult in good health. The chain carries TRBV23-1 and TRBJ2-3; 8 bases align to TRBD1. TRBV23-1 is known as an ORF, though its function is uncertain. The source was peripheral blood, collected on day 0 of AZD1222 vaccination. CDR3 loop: CASITIHIYQGALTDTQYF. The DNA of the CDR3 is TGCGCCAGCATTACCATACACATATACCAGGGGGCTTTGACAGATACGCAGTATTTT.